This TCR beta chain originates from a study of CD8 T cells in Susac syndrome. The CDR3 extends over 14 amino acids. Germline V gene sequence: CDR1 KGHSH, CDR2 LQKENI. V dropped 2 bases and J dropped 6 bases, with 10 bases sitting between them. An amount of RNA that ranged from 0.5 to 1 ug was reverse transcribed with random hexamers. TCRdb independently ran MiXCR on the immunoSEQ multiplex PCR reads; one entry per CDR3 protein. The data show roughly 330,000 distinct CDR3 sequences, about 92% seen once. The origin of this receptor is a human donor with multiple sclerosis. The chain combines TRBV18 with TRBJ2-2; D gene unclear. Specimen: CD4+ T cells from PBMCs. CDR3 protein: CASSPSVRSGELFF. DNA of the CDR3: TGTGCCAGCTCACCATCTGTCAGGTCCGGGGAGCTGTTTTTT.